This T cell receptor beta chain was identified in a study of Tregs in tolerant kidney transplant recipients. Broader study findings: Validation in larger populations is needed because few patients were studied.

Germline CDR1 SGHRS, CDR2 YFSETQ. The CDR3 runs to 14 residues. V was trimmed by 6 bases and J by 2 bases, leaving 12 bases between them. In the case of this clone: As yet, its antigen is unknown.

Thawed PBMCs were FACS-sorted into unstimulated CD4+CD25+CD127- regulatory T cells, CD4+CD25- non-regulatory cells, CD4 and CD8 cells. TCRdb keeps only in-frame clones here, not all; method: immunoSEQ multiplex PCR. The sample has 200,000 to 300,000 clones, about 80% seen once. The origin of this receptor is a human donor in good health. The sample comprised CD4+ T cells from blood. The V call is TRBV5-1, the J call TRBJ2-1, with D unresolved. The CDR3 nucleotides read TGCGCCAGCACCCCCCGGCCAACCTACAATGAGCAGTTCTTC. It yields the protein CASTPRPTYNEQFF. Drawing the rest from reference TRBV5-1 and TRBJ2-1, the complete variable domain is KAGVTQTPRYLIKTRGQQVTLSCSPISGHRSVSWYQQTPGQGLQFLFEYFSETQRNKGNFPGRFSGRQFSNSRSEMNVSTLELGDSALYLCASTPRPTYNEQFFGPGTRLTVL.